A selection of T cell receptor beta chains follows, all from one sample in a study of T-cell memory formation after mild COVID-19. TCRdb re-analysed the 5' RACE reads in MiXCR, keeping a single row per CDR3 protein. The data hold about 350,000 distinct CDR3 sequences, with less than 25% observed a single time. Sequencing was carried out using PBMCs or a T cell subset sorted from them (not recorded which). Source of these receptors: a man younger than 35 who had mild COVID-19 (a few samples of this study predate the infection). Cell type and time point are not known. Both conserved end residues are part of each CDR3.

V	J	CDR3
TRBV14	TRBJ2-5	CASREPTTRTSGGRRMLETQYF
TRBV5-1	TRBJ1-1	CASSSDGQNTEAFF
TRBV10-3	TRBJ2-5	CAISVGEETQYF
TRBV7-8	TRBJ1-1	CASSLGNRVNTEAFF
TRBV7-9	TRBJ1-2	CASSLGRLPGYGYTF
TRBV4-3	TRBJ2-7	CASSQDWQRGYEQYF
TRBV15	TRBJ2-3	CATSRARTSGTDTQYF
TRBV5-6	TRBJ1-5	CASSWTGHSNQPQHF
TRBV5-4	TRBJ2-5	CASSGSLAGFRETQYF
TRBV10-3	TRBJ1-5	CAISEGQGYQPQHF
TRBV7-9	TRBJ2-3	CASSLMAYRGTDTQYF
TRBV28	TRBJ1-2	CASRLGQDGYTF
TRBV5-1	TRBJ1-2	CASSLDPLLLANYGYTF
TRBV6-5	TRBJ2-1	CASSYAGGQGINEQFF
TRBV15	TRBJ1-5	CATSRETGGLRQPQHF
TRBV5-1	TRBJ2-3	CASSLAPGGGTADTQYF
TRBV7-9	TRBJ2-2	CASSADRGNGELFF
TRBV7-9	TRBJ1-2	CASSHNIGHGYTF
TRBV12-3/TRBV12-4	TRBJ1-2	CASRPRPGQGYGYTF
TRBV10-3	TRBJ2-2	CAISARGSTGELFF
TRBV29-1	TRBJ2-5	CSVGRDTQETQYF
TRBV7-3	TRBJ2-7	CASRSGPGEQYF
TRBV6-1	TRBJ1-2	CASSPLGGFGYTF
TRBV2	TRBJ2-1	CASSDVGQGNNEQFF
TRBV18	TRBJ2-1	CASSPGFDEQFF
TRBV12-3/TRBV12-4	TRBJ2-1	CASSLGLANNNEQFF
TRBV4-3	TRBJ1-6	CASSPRTGVYSPLHF
TRBV4-1	TRBJ1-3	CASSQDPGRSGNTIYF
TRBV18	TRBJ2-5	CASLPGRTEATQYF
TRBV27	TRBJ2-1	CASSLRPGLREQFF
TRBV5-6	TRBJ2-5	CASSFTPGQQETQYF
TRBV5-1	TRBJ2-2	CASSGTPNTGELFF
TRBV27	TRBJ1-2	CASSLFGLGGYTF
TRBV9	TRBJ2-7	CASSGGGTRSYEQYF
TRBV19	TRBJ1-1	CASSRGREAFF
TRBV7-2	TRBJ2-5	CASSLGGLEETQYF
TRBV6-4	TRBJ1-1	CASSRAENTEAFF
TRBV30	TRBJ2-5	CAWSGLVGETQYF
TRBV7-2	TRBJ2-1	CASRFGGANEQFF
TRBV27	TRBJ2-7	CASTGSGYEQYF
TRBV18	TRBJ2-5	CASSPRVYQETQYF
TRBV5-1	TRBJ2-5	CASSRGRPETQYF
TRBV7-9	TRBJ1-2	CASSSGDRHYGYTF
TRBV29-1	TRBJ2-1	CSVERYNEQFF
TRBV20-1	TRBJ2-5	CSARRGLDQETQYF
TRBV7-3	TRBJ2-2	CASSRVGPGELFF
TRBV5-1	TRBJ2-5	CASSSAGDGMETQYF
TRBV5-1	TRBJ1-4	CASSLSPTNEKLFF
TRBV6-6	TRBJ1-6	CASSYPRDRDRGSPLHF